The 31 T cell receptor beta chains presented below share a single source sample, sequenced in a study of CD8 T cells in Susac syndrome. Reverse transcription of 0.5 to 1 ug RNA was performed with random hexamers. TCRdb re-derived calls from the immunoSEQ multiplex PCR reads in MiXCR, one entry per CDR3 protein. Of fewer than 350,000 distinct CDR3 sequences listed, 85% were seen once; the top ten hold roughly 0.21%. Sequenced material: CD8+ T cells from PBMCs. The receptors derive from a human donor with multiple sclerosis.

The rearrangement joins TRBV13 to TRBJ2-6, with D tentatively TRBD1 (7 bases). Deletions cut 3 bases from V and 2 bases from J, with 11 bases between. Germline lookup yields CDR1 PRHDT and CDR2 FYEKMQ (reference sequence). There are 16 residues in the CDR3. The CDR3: CASSLEGAPGANVLTF. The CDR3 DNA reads TGTGCCAGCAGCTTGGAGGGGGCGCCTGGGGCCAACGTCCTGACTTTC. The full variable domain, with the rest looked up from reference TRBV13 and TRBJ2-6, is AAGVIQSPRHLIKEKRETATLKCYPIPRHDTVYWYQQGPGQDPQFLISFYEKMQSDKGSIPDRFSAQQFSDYHSELNMSSLELGDSALYFCASSLEGAPGANVLTFGAGSRLTVL.

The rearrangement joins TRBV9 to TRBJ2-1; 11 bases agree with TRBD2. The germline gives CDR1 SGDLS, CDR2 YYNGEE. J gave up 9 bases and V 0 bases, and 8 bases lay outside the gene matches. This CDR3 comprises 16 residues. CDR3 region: CASSVDGTSGGGEQFF. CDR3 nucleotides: TGTGCCAGCAGCGTAGACGGGACTAGCGGTGGCGGTGAGCAGTTCTTC.

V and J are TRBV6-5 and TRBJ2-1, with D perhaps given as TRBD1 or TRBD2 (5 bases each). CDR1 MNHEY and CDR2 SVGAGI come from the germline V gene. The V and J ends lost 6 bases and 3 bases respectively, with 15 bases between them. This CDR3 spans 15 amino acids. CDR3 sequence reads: CASRAGTSYYNEQFF. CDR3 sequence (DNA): TGTGCCAGCAGAGCCGGGACGAGTTACTACAATGAGCAGTTCTTC.

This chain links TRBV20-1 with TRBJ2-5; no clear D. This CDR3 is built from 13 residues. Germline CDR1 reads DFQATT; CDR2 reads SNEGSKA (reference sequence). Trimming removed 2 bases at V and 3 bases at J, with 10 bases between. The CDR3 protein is CSARTRTEETQYF. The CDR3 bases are TGCAGTGCTAGAACGCGAACCGAAGAGACCCAGTACTTC.

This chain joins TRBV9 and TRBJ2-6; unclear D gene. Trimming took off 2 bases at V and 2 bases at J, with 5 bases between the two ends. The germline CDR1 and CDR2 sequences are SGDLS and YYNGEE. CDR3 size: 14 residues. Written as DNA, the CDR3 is TGTGCCAGCAGCGTTGGTACTGGGGCCAACGTCCTGACTTTC. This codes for CASSVGTGANVLTF.

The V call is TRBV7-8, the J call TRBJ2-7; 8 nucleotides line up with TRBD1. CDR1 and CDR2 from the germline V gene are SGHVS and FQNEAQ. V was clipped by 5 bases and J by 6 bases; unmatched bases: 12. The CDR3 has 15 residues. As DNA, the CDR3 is TGTGCCAGCAGCCAGACCCCCGTAGACAGGGGCGAGCAGTACTTC. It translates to CASSQTPVDRGEQYF.

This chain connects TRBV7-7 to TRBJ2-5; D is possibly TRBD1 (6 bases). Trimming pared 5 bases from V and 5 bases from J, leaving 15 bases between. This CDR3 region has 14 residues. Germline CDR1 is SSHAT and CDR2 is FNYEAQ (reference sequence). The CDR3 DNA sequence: TGTGCCAGCAGCCGCAACAGGGATAGGGAGACCCAGTACTTC. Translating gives CASSRNRDRETQYF.

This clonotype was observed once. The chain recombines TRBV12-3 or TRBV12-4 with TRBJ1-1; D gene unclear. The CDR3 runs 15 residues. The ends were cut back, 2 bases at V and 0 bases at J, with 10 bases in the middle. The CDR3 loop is CASSLWEGLNTEAFF. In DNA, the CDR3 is TGTGCCAGCAGTTTATGGGAGGGCCTGAACACTGAAGCTTTCTTT.

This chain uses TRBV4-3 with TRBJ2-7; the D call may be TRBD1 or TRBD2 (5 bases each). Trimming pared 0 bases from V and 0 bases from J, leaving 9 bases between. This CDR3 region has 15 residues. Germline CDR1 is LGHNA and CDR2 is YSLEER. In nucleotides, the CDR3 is TGCGCCAGCAGCCAAGATCGGGGCCTCTCCTACGAGCAGTACTTC. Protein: CASSQDRGLSYEQYF.

DNA for the CDR3: TGTGCCAGCAGCTTATGGGGTTCCAACTATGGCTACACCTTC. This codes for CASSLWGSNYGYTF. The V and J genes are TRBV11-2 and TRBJ1-2; no clear D. The CDR3 covers 14 residues. The germline V and J ends were trimmed by 2 bases and 2 bases, with 9 bases remaining between them. CDR1 is SGHAT, CDR2 FQNNGV, per germline.

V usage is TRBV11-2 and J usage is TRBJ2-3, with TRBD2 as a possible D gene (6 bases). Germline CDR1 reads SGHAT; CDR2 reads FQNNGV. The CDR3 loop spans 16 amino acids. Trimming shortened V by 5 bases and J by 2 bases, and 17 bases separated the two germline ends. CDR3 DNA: TGTGCCAGCAGCCGCTCCGTCCAGCGGGCCACAGATACGCAGTATTTT. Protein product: CASSRSVQRATDTQYF.

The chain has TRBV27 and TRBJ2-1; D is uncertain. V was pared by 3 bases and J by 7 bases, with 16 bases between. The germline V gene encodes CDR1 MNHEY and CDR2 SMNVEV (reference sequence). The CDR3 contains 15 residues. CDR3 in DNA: TGTGCCAGCAGTTTTGATCCCATAGGGCCTAATGAGCAGTTCTTC. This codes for CASSFDPIGPNEQFF.

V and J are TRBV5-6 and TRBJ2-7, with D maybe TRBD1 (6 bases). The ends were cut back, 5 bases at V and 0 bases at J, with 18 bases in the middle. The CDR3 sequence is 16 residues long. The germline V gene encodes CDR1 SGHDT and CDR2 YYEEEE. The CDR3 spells CASRSRWGRVSYEQYF. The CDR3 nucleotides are TGTGCCAGCAGATCTCGATGGGGGCGGGTCTCCTACGAGCAGTACTTC.

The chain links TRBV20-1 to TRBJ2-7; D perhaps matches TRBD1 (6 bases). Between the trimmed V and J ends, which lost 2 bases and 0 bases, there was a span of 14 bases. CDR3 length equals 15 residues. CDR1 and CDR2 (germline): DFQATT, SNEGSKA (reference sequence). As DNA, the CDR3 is TGCAGTGCTAGAAGGTCTCAGGGGAGCTCCTACGAGCAGTACTTC. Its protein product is CSARRSQGSSYEQYF.

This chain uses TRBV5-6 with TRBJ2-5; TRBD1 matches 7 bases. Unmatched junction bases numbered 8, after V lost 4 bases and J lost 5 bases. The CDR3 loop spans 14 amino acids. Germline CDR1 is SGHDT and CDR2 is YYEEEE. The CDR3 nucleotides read TGTGCCAGCAGCCAACAGGGGTTTGTGGAGACCCAGTACTTC. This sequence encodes CASSQQGFVETQYF.

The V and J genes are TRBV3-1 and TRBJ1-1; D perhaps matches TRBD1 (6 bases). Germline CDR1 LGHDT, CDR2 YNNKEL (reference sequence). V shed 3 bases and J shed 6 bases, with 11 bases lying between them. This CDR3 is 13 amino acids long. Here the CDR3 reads CASSQDRSAEAFF. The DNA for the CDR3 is TGTGCCAGCAGCCAGGACAGAAGCGCTGAAGCTTTCTTT.

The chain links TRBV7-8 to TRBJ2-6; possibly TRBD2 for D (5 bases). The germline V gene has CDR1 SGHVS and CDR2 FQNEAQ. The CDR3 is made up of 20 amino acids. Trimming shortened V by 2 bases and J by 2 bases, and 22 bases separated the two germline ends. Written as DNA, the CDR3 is TGTGCCAGCAGCTTATTATCCGTATCCGGTGGGAGTCCTGGGGCCAACGTCCTGACTTTC. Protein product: CASSLLSVSGGSPGANVLTF.

The DNA of the CDR3 is TGCGCCAGCAGCCAAGGGTACGGAGCGGTCTATGGCTACACCTTC. It is translated as CASSQGYGAVYGYTF. The gene calls are TRBV4-3 and TRBJ1-2; no clear D. The CDR3 contains 15 residues. With 1 base removed from V and 4 bases from J, the gap between germline ends came to 13 bases. CDR1 is LGHNA and CDR2 is YSLEER in the germline V gene.

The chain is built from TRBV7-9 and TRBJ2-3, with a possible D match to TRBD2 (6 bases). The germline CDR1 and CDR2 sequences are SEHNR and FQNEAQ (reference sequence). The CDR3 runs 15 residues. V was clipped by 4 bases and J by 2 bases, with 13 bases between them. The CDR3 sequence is CASSWGDDFTDTQYF. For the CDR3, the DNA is TGTGCCAGCAGCTGGGGGGATGACTTCACAGATACGCAGTATTTT.

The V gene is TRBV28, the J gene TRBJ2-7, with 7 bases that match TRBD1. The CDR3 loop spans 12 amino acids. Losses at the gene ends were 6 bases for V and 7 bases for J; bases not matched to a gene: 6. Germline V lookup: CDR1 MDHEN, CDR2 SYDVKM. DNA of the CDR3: TGTGCCAGCAGGACCGACAGGGTTGAGCAGTACTTC. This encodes CASRTDRVEQYF.

The CDR3 region is CSVGTSGRADTNTGELFF. CDR3 sequence (DNA): TGCAGCGTCGGGACTAGCGGGAGGGCCGACACGAACACCGGGGAGCTGTTTTTT. J is TRBJ2-2 and V is TRBV29-1; 16 positions agree with TRBD2. V was pared by 6 bases and J by 0 bases, with 7 bases of the junction left unmatched. This CDR3 contains 18 residues. CDR1 is SQVTM and CDR2 is ANQGSEA in the germline V gene.

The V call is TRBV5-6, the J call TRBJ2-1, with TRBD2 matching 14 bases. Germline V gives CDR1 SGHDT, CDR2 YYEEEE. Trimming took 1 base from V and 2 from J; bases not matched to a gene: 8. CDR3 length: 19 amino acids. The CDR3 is CASSLRGLAGVWTYNEQFF. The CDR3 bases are TGTGCCAGCAGCTTGCGGGGACTAGCGGGAGTTTGGACCTACAATGAGCAGTTCTTC.

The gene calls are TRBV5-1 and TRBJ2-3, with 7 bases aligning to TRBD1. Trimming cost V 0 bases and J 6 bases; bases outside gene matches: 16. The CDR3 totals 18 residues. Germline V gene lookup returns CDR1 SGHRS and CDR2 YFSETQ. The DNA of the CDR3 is TGCGCCAGCAGCTTGGTGGGACCCAGGGGGTCTATTCGGGATACGCAGTATTTT. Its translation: CASSLVGPRGSIRDTQYF.

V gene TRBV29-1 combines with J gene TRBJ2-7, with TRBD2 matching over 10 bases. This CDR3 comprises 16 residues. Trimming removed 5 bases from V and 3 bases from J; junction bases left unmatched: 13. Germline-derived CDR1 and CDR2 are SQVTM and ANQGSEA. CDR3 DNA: TGCAGCGTTCGATGGATCATAGCGGGAGGCAACTACGAGCAGTACTTC. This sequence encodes CSVRWIIAGGNYEQYF.

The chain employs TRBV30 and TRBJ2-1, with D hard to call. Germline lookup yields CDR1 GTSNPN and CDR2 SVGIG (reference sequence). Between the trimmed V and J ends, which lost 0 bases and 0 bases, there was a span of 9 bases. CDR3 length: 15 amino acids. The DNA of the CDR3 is TGTGCCTGGAGTGTCCGACCAAGCTCCTACAATGAGCAGTTCTTC. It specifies CAWSVRPSSYNEQFF.

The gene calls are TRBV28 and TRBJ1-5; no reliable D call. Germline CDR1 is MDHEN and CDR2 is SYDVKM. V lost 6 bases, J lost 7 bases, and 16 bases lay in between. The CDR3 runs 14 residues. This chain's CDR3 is CASSPQQSGQPQHF. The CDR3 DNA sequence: TGTGCCAGCAGCCCCCAACAATCGGGACAGCCCCAGCATTTT. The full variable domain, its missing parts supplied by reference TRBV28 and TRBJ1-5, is DVKVTQSSRYLVKRTGEKVFLECVQDMDHENMFWYRQDPGLGLRLIYFSYDVKMKEKGDIPEGYSVSREKKERFSLILESASTNQTSMYLCASSPQQSGQPQHFGDGTRLSIL.

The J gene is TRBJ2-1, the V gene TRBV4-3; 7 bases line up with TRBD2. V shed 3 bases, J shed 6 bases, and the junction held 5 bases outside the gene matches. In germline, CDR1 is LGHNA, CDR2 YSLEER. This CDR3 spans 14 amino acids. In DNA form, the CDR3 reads TGCGCCAGCAGCCAGGGGTGGACTAGCAATGAGCAGTTCTTC. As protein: CASSQGWTSNEQFF.

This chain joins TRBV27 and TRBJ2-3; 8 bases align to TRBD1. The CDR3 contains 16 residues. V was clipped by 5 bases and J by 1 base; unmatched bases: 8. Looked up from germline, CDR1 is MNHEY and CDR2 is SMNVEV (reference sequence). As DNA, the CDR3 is TGTGCCAGCAGTGCCAGGGGGCGCCCCGGCACAGATACGCAGTATTTT. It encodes CASSARGRPGTDTQYF.

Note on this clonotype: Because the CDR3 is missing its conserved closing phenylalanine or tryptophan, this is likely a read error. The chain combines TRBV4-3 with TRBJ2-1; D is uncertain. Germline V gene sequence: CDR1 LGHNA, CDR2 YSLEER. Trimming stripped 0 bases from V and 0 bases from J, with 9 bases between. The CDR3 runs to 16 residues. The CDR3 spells CASSQDRWSSYNEQFL. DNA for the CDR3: TGCGCCAGCAGCCAAGATAGGTGGAGCTCCTACAATGAGCAGTTCCTC.

CDR3 amino acids: CASSLPTSGGLGRTDTQYF. CDR3 nucleotide sequence: TGTGCCAGCAGCTTGCCAACTAGCGGGGGCCTAGGGCGGACAGATACGCAGTATTTT. The genes are TRBV11-2 and TRBJ2-3, with 11 bases identical to TRBD2. This CDR3 contains 19 residues. Losses at the gene ends were 3 bases for V and 3 bases for J; bases not matched to a gene: 14. Germline V lookup: CDR1 SGHAT, CDR2 FQNNGV. The full variable domain, in which reference TRBV11-2 and TRBJ2-3 provide the parts outside the CDR3, is EAGVAQSPRYKIIEKRQSVAFWCNPISGHATLYWYQQILGQGPKLLIQFQNNGVVDDSQLPKDRFSAERLKGVDSTLKIQPAKLEDSAVYLCASSLPTSGGLGRTDTQYFGPGTRLTVL.

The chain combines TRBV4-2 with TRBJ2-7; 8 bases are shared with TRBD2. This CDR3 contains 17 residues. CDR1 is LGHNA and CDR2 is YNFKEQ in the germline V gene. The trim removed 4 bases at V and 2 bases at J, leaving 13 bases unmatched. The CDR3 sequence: CASSLFWGLAGTYEQYF. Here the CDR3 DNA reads TGTGCCAGCAGCCTCTTTTGGGGGCTAGCGGGCACCTACGAGCAGTACTTC.